The clone carrying this TCR beta chain was counted between two and nine times. As yet, its antigen is unknown. This sample was taken from a study of T cell repertoires in cytomegalovirus infection. Turning to the study itself: Public TCR beta signature analysis indicated the presence of both CMV infection and matching HLA type. Study findings and constraints: Based on cumulative public TCR beta family frequency, carriers of CMV plus the relevant HLA were identified. Ex vivo responses were dominated by HLA-C-restricted CMV-specific TCR beta clonotypes.

TCRdb analysed the reads with MiXCR anew, one entry per CDR3 protein. The profile shows about 130,000 distinct CDR3 sequences, about 24% of them singletons. The ends were cut back, 2 bases at V and 10 bases at J, with 12 bases in the middle. The CDR3 totals 13 residues. Germline CDR1 is LGHNA and CDR2 is YSLEER. The J gene is TRBJ2-1, the V gene TRBV4-3; D remains unclear. Sequencing was carried out using PBMCs, sequenced either directly or after in vitro stimulation (not recorded which). The sequence was collected from a human donor in good health (CMV status not recorded). Some clones in this sample may be carry-over from other donors' samples. The CDR3 sequence is CASSQTQNVEQFF. The CDR3 coding sequence is TGCGCCAGCAGCCAAACCCAAAACGTAGAGCAGTTCTTC.